The 21 T cell receptor beta chains below come from one sample, sequenced in a study of PD-L1 blockade in urothelial cancer. Regarding time point: peripheral blood 6 weeks after treatment start. Sequencing used immunoSEQ multiplex PCR; TCRdb keeps in-frame clones, though not all of them. The sample contains about 120,000 clones, around 93% of which appear only once. The sequenced sample was PBMCs, obtained around atezolizumab (anti-PD-L1) treatment. Source of these receptors: a man aged 55 to 70 with urothelial cancer.

The chain couples TRBV7-2 to TRBJ2-7, with a tentative D call TRBD2 (5 bases). Germline V gene lookup returns CDR1 SGHTA and CDR2 FQGNSA. This CDR3 is built from 17 residues. V shed 1 base and J shed 0 bases, with 16 bases lying between them. The CDR3 loop reads CASSLVAVVRGSYEQYF. CDR3 DNA: TGTGCCAGCAGCTTAGTAGCAGTAGTTCGGGGCTCCTACGAGCAGTACTTC.

This clone occurred once. The V and J genes are TRBV4-1 and TRBJ2-1, with D uncertain. CDR1 is MGHRA, CDR2 YSYEKL, per germline. The V gene lost 0 bases and the J gene lost 3 bases, with 6 bases spanning the gap. The CDR3 consists of 14 residues. CDR3 coding DNA: TGCGCCAGCAGCCAAGATTTAGACTACAATGAGCAGTTCTTC. It encodes CASSQDLDYNEQFF.

The chain recombines TRBV5-1 with TRBJ1-1; tentatively, D is TRBD1 (6 bases). The CDR3 extends over 13 amino acids. Trimming removed 4 bases at V and 5 bases at J, with 12 bases between. Germline values: CDR1 SGHRS, CDR2 YFSETQ. The CDR3 region has the DNA TGCGCCAGCAGCCCCAGGGGAGGGACTGAAGCTTTCTTT. This codes for CASSPRGGTEAFF.

This clone showed up just once. The CDR3 bases are TGTGCCAGCAGAGCGGGAGGCTCCTACAATGAGCAGTTCTTC. This gives the protein CASRAGGSYNEQFF. The rearrangement joins TRBV28 to TRBJ2-1; 9 bases fit TRBD2. Trimming at V came to 6 bases and at J to 0 bases, leaving 0 bases not matched to a gene. CDR3 size: 14 residues. The germline CDR1 and CDR2 sequences are MDHEN and SYDVKM.

This clone turned up a few times. Here the CDR3 reads CASNDPGTGNYEQYF. For the CDR3, the DNA is TGTGCCAGCAACGACCCCGGGACAGGGAACTACGAGCAGTACTTC. The chain uses TRBV5-6 and TRBJ2-7, with 9 bases aligning to TRBD1. CDR1 and CDR2 (germline): SGHDT, YYEEEE. The J segment lost 3 bases and the V segment lost 6 bases, leaving 10 bases of the junction unmatched. This CDR3 contains 15 residues. The full variable domain, in which reference TRBV5-6 and TRBJ2-7 provide the parts outside the CDR3, is DAGVTQSPTHLIKTRGQQVTLRCSPKSGHDTVSWYQQALGQGPQFIFQYYEEEERQRGNFPDRFSGHQFPNYSSELNVNALLLGDSALYLCASNDPGTGNYEQYFGPGTRLTVT.

The rearrangement joins TRBV7-2 to TRBJ1-2, with D possibly matching TRBD1 (6 bases). V was trimmed by 5 bases and J by 4 bases, leaving 14 bases between them. Germline CDR1 and CDR2: SGHTA and FQGNSA. This CDR3 contains 14 residues. Here the CDR3 reads CASSLRGSPYGYTF. The CDR3 DNA reads TGTGCCAGCAGCCTCAGGGGCAGCCCCTATGGCTACACCTTC. Based on the CDR3 plus reference TRBV7-2 and TRBJ1-2, the full variable domain is GAGVSQSPSNKVTEKGKDVELRCDPISGHTALYWYRQSLGQGLEFLIYFQGNSAPDKSGLPSDRFSAERTGGSVSTLTIQRTQQEDSAVYLCASSLRGSPYGYTFGSGTRLTVV.

The V call is TRBV7-6, the J call TRBJ2-3; the D is unclear. The CDR3 runs 14 residues. Germline V gives CDR1 SGHVS, CDR2 FNYEAQ. Deletions cut 4 bases from V and 1 base from J, with 9 bases between. The CDR3 DNA sequence: TGTGCCAGCAGCTACGCGACTGGCACAGATACGCAGTATTTT. It specifies CASSYATGTDTQYF.

V is TRBV7-2 and J is TRBJ2-1; D may be TRBD1 (6 bases). This CDR3 has 15 amino acids. The germline V gene encodes CDR1 SGHTA and CDR2 FQGNSA. V shed 3 bases and J shed 5 bases, with 14 bases lying between them. Written as DNA, the CDR3 is TGTGCCAGCAGCTTCACCCGGGACATCAACAATGAGCAGTTCTTC. Its protein is CASSFTRDINNEQFF.

On this clone itself: One end of the junction does not line up with germline, which may come from a read error. The rearrangement uses TRBV4-1 and TRBJ2-7, with a tentative D call TRBD1 (6 bases). Germline V CDR1 and CDR2: MGHRA, YSYEKL. CDR3 length equals 9 residues. The CDR3 protein is CASKGGFPF. In DNA form, the CDR3 reads TGCGCCAGCAAAGGGGGTTTTCCATTC.

This chain uses TRBV5-1 with TRBJ1-1, with D hard to call. Per the germline V gene, CDR1 is SGHRS and CDR2 is YFSETQ. V was clipped by 0 bases and J by 0 bases, with 9 bases between them. CDR3 length: 15 amino acids. CDR3 residues: CASSLGAAMNTEAFF. CDR3 bases: TGCGCCAGCAGCTTGGGGGCAGCCATGAACACTGAAGCTTTCTTT.

The chain uses TRBV7-3 and TRBJ2-1, with TRBD2 matching 9 bases. Per germline, CDR1 SGHTA and CDR2 FQGTGA. J was trimmed by 3 bases and V by 0 bases; bases with no gene match: 0. CDR3 size: 15 residues. Here the CDR3 reads CASSLTSGGYNEQFF. The CDR3 DNA follows: TGTGCCAGCAGCTTAACTAGCGGGGGCTACAATGAGCAGTTCTTC.

This rearrangement joins TRBV5-4 to TRBJ2-7, with D possibly TRBD2 on 6 matching bases. This CDR3 is 16 amino acids long. From germline, CDR1 is SGHNT and CDR2 YYREEE (reference sequence). V was cut by 4 bases and J by 5 bases, with 22 bases left in between. The CDR3 here is CASSPERGLPEDEQYF. The CDR3 region has the DNA TGTGCCAGCAGCCCGGAAAGGGGACTGCCGGAGGACGAGCAGTACTTC.

The V and J genes are TRBV7-2 and TRBJ2-3, with 9 bases fitting TRBD2. Germline V CDR1 and CDR2: SGHTA, FQGNSA. With 2 bases clipped from V and 3 bases from J, the junction kept 9 bases outside the gene matches. The length of the CDR3 is 17 residues. CDR3 DNA: TGTGCCAGCAGCTTAAAGTGGGCGGGGGGGCGGACAGATACGCAGTATTTT. This gives the protein CASSLKWAGGRTDTQYF.

This chain joins TRBV29-1 and TRBJ2-2, with 10 bases identical to TRBD2. Germline loops: CDR1 SQVTM, CDR2 ANQGSEA. With 0 bases clipped from V and 7 bases from J, the junction kept 8 bases outside the gene matches. The CDR3 is made up of 16 amino acids. The DNA of the CDR3 is TGCAGCGTTGAAGATAAGGGACTAGCGCGGATCGGGGAGCTGTTTTTT. Protein sequence: CSVEDKGLARIGELFF.

The chain has TRBV7-2 and TRBJ2-1; D might be TRBD2 (6 bases). The CDR3 covers 15 residues. Germline lookup yields CDR1 SGHTA and CDR2 FQGNSA. V was shortened by 2 bases and J by 7 bases, with 15 bases between the two germline ends. The CDR3 sequence: CASSLTPFGGNEQFF. CDR3 in DNA: TGTGCCAGCAGCTTAACCCCCTTCGGGGGAAATGAGCAGTTCTTC.

This chain connects TRBV5-1 to TRBJ1-4, with 7 bases fitting TRBD1. J lost 7 bases, V lost 0 bases, and 6 bases had no gene match. CDR3 length equals 15 residues. Germline V lookup: CDR1 SGHRS, CDR2 YFSETQ. The CDR3 reads CASSLGNRGTEKLFF. As DNA, the CDR3 is TGCGCCAGCAGCTTGGGGAACAGGGGTACTGAAAAACTGTTTTTT.

The gene calls are TRBV25-1 and TRBJ2-3; D remains ambiguous. Germline loops: CDR1 MGHDK, CDR2 SYGVNS. V dropped 6 bases and J dropped 2 bases, with 9 bases sitting between them. CDR3 length: 13 residues. The CDR3 spells CASRRQVTDTQYF. CDR3 in DNA: TGTGCCAGCAGAAGACAAGTCACAGATACGCAGTATTTT.

This chain links TRBV15 with TRBJ1-2; 8 positions match TRBD1. Germline V gene data show CDR1 as LNHNV and CDR2 as YYDKDF (reference sequence). CDR3 length equals 14 residues. J was trimmed by 4 bases and V by 2 bases; bases with no gene match: 3. The CDR3 loop is CATSRWDRSYGYTF. The CDR3 DNA reads as TGTGCCACCAGCAGATGGGACAGGAGCTATGGCTACACCTTC.

This clone was observed a handful of times. V and J are TRBV5-1 and TRBJ1-6; D gene unclear. V was clipped by 0 bases and J by 5 bases, with 12 bases between them. This CDR3 has 16 residues. Germline assignment: CDR1 SGHRS and CDR2 YFSETQ. CDR3 protein: CASSLAGGVNNSPLHF. CDR3 nucleotide sequence: TGCGCCAGCAGCTTGGCAGGCGGGGTCAATAATTCACCCCTCCACTTT.

The genes are TRBV5-1 and TRBJ2-2; 8 positions agree with TRBD1. This CDR3 contains 14 residues. Germline loops: CDR1 SGHRS, CDR2 YFSETQ. The trim removed 4 bases at V and 7 bases at J, leaving 6 bases unmatched. CDR3 loop: CASSLVQGVGELFF. The DNA of the CDR3 is TGCGCCAGCAGCCTGGTACAGGGGGTCGGGGAGCTGTTTTTT.

This clone was detected only a few times. The J gene is TRBJ2-7, the V gene TRBV4-2; 7 positions match TRBD2. Per germline, CDR1 LGHNA and CDR2 YNFKEQ. CDR3 length: 13 amino acids. V was pared by 3 bases and J by 6 bases, with 5 bases of the junction left unmatched. CDR3 sequence: CASSQETSLEQYF. In DNA, the CDR3 is TGTGCCAGCAGCCAGGAGACTAGCCTCGAGCAGTACTTC.